At least ten counts were recorded for the clone carrying this T cell receptor beta chain. Its antigen is not known. The source of the sample is a study of T cells in Graves' hyperthyroidism and ophthalmopathy. Overall study findings and caveats: Peripheral blood also featured most of the thyroid clonotypes expanded above 0.001. The model forecast ophthalmopathy, anticipating it by a median around 6.4 months before onset.

The CDR3 regions of TCR beta were amplified from RNA transcripts. First-round RT-PCR with HTBI primers amplified the TCR CDR3 region. From the multiplex PCR reads, TCRdb called clonotypes with MiXCR, one entry per CDR3 protein. Among approximately 690,000 distinct CDR3 sequences listed, roughly 14% were seen once. The CDR3 extends over 14 amino acids. V dropped 7 bases and J dropped 4 bases, with 13 bases sitting between them. From germline, CDR1 is MDHEN and CDR2 SYDVKM. The TCR comes from a woman aged 50 to 60 with Graves' ophthalmopathy. The rearrangement uses TRBV28 and TRBJ2-2; a possible D gene is TRBD2 (6 bases). The sequenced sample consisted of blood. This chain's CDR3 is CASMVGLITGELFF. In nucleotides, the CDR3 is TGTGCCAGCATGGTGGGACTGATCACCGGGGAGCTGTTTTTT.